These 25 T cell receptor beta chains were sequenced from one sample in a study of cytomegalovirus exposure and HLA in healthy donors. PCR was performed using 60 Vbeta and 13 Jbeta primers. Libraries were prepared by immunoSEQ multiplex PCR; TCRdb keeps only in-frame clonotypes and omits some of them. The table has approximately 220,000 clones, over 60% seen once. The specimen sequenced was PBMCs. These receptors originate from a male donor in good health and CMV-seronegative.

A few counts support this clone. The chain carries TRBV23-1 and TRBJ2-1; D might be TRBD2 (5 bases). TRBV23-1 is classed as an ORF, of uncertain function. This CDR3 region has 12 residues. Trimming took 5 bases from V and 8 from J, leaving 10 bases between them. CDR3 protein: CASSTTGDEQFF. CDR3 bases: TGCGCCAGCAGTACCACCGGGGATGAGCAGTTCTTC.

The J gene is TRBJ2-1, the V gene TRBV7-6; 11 positions match TRBD1. Germline CDR1 and CDR2: SGHVS and FNYEAQ. Unmatched junction bases numbered 8, after V lost 5 bases and J lost 5 bases. The CDR3 consists of 16 residues. This CDR3 reads CASSRRDRGYDNEQFF. The CDR3 coding sequence is TGTGCCAGCAGCCGCAGGGACAGGGGGTATGACAATGAGCAGTTCTTC.

The CDR3: CASSLGTGEQYF. CDR3 in DNA: TGTGCCAGCAGCTTAGGGACAGGGGAGCAGTACTTC. The chain links TRBV7-6 to TRBJ2-7; 8 bases map to TRBD1. J was trimmed by 7 bases and V by 1 base; bases with no gene match: 0. CDR1 is SGHVS and CDR2 is FNYEAQ in the germline V gene. CDR3 size: 12 residues.

V usage is TRBV6-1 and J usage is TRBJ2-2; 8 bases are a match to TRBD2. The J segment lost 5 bases and the V segment lost 9 bases, leaving 11 bases of the junction unmatched. Germline CDR1 MNHNS, CDR2 SASEGT. CDR3 length equals 15 residues. The CDR3 here is CASELWAGGTGELFF. The CDR3 DNA reads as TGTGCCAGTGAGCTCTGGGCGGGAGGAACCGGGGAGCTGTTTTTT.

V usage is TRBV6-6 and J usage is TRBJ2-5; possible D gene TRBD2, 5 bases. CDR3 length equals 13 residues. V was shortened by 7 bases and J by 11 bases, with 20 bases between the two germline ends. Germline CDR1 and CDR2: MNHNY and SVGAGI (reference sequence). The CDR3 DNA reads TGTGCCAGCACCCCGGGAACTAGAACTGAGCAGTACTTC. It is translated as CASTPGTRTEQYF.

J is TRBJ2-3 and V is TRBV15; 7 bases are a match to TRBD1. Trimming took 3 bases from V and 0 from J; bases not matched to a gene: 3. This CDR3 spans 15 amino acids. Germline-derived CDR1 and CDR2 are LNHNV and YYDKDF (reference sequence). Here the CDR3 DNA reads TGTGCCACCAGCAGGACAGGGTTCAGCACAGATACGCAGTATTTT. Amino acid sequence: CATSRTGFSTDTQYF.

The chain is built from TRBV6-5 and TRBJ2-7, with D maybe TRBD1 (5 bases). The CDR3 length is 16 residues. CDR1 and CDR2 (germline): MNHEY, SVGAGI. The V and J ends lost 2 bases and 6 bases respectively, with 20 bases between them. CDR3 DNA sequence: TGTGCCAGCAGTTACCCTAGGGGCTATCTCGGTCGCGAGCAGTACTTC. It codes for CASSYPRGYLGREQYF.

This chain links TRBV6-5 with TRBJ1-2, with D maybe TRBD1 (6 bases). Per the germline V gene, CDR1 is MNHEY and CDR2 is SVGAGI. CDR3 length equals 13 residues. V was shortened by 10 bases and J by 0 bases, with 12 bases between the two germline ends. The CDR3: CATRDNANYGYTF. For the CDR3, the DNA is TGTGCCACCCGGGACAACGCTAACTATGGCTACACCTTC.

The chain has TRBV7-2 and TRBJ2-7, with a possible D match to TRBD2 (5 bases). Trimming stripped 5 bases from V and 2 bases from J, with 16 bases between. CDR3 length: 15 amino acids. CDR1 is SGHTA and CDR2 is FQGNSA in the germline V gene. The CDR3 loop reads CASSPPSGWAYEQYF. The CDR3 DNA reads TGTGCCAGCAGCCCTCCCTCGGGATGGGCCTACGAGCAGTACTTC.

V gene TRBV5-1 combines with J gene TRBJ2-1; 14 positions agree with TRBD2. V lost 4 bases to trimming and J lost 4 bases; unmatched junction nucleotides: 7. The CDR3 has 17 residues. From germline, CDR1 is SGHRS and CDR2 YFSETQ. The chain's CDR3 is CASSQGTSGRPYNEQFF. CDR3 bases: TGCGCCAGCAGCCAAGGGACTAGCGGGAGACCTTACAATGAGCAGTTCTTC.

The chain joins TRBV11-3 to TRBJ2-2; no firm D call. Germline values: CDR1 SGHNT, CDR2 YENEEA. CDR3 length equals 12 residues. Trimming cost V 5 bases and J 5 bases, with 6 bases left between them. The CDR3 sequence: CASSLRTGELFF. The CDR3 DNA follows: TGTGCCAGCAGCCTTCGTACCGGGGAGCTGTTTTTT. Based on the CDR3 plus reference TRBV11-3 and TRBJ2-2, the full variable domain is EAGVVQSPRYKIIEKKQPVAFWCNPISGHNTLYWYLQNLGQGPELLIRYENEEAVDDSQLPKDRFSAERLKGVDSTLKIQPAELGDSAVYLCASSLRTGELFFGEGSRLTVL.

The chain employs TRBV30 and TRBJ1-1; TRBD1 aligns across 7 bases. CDR1 and CDR2 (germline): GTSNPN, SVGIG (reference sequence). Unmatched junction bases numbered 10, after V lost 2 bases and J lost 10 bases. This CDR3 region has 13 residues. The CDR3, as DNA: TGTGCCTGGAGTCTTGGAGGGGGCTGGAGAGCTTTCTTT. Translated: CAWSLGGGWRAFF.

The chain is built from TRBV9 and TRBJ2-4; 8 bases fit TRBD1. V shed 0 bases and J 0 bases; nucleotides not matched to a gene: 2. Germline CDR1 SGDLS, CDR2 YYNGEE. This CDR3 has 16 residues. This CDR3 reads CASSVAGGLAKNIQYF. DNA for the CDR3: TGTGCCAGCAGCGTAGCAGGGGGCCTAGCCAAAAACATTCAGTACTTC.

The V and J genes are TRBV5-1 and TRBJ1-1; 7 bases line up with TRBD1. There are 14 residues in the CDR3. CDR1 and CDR2 from the germline V gene are SGHRS and YFSETQ. After removal of 4 bases from V and 3 bases from J, the junction contained 6 bases not matched to a gene. The CDR3 nucleotides read TGCGCCAGCAGCCCCGGAGGGGGCCACACTGAAGCTTTCTTT. Its translation: CASSPGGGHTEAFF.

This sequence joins TRBV6-6 and TRBJ2-4; 8 nucleotides match TRBD2. The CDR3 runs 16 residues. Germline assignment: CDR1 MNHNY and CDR2 SVGAGI (reference sequence). The ends lost 6 bases at V and 0 bases at J; junction bases unmatched: 7. DNA for the CDR3: TGTGCCAGCAGCCGGGGGGGGGAAATAGCCAAAAACATTCAGTACTTC. Translating it yields CASSRGGEIAKNIQYF.

The chain carries TRBV7-6 and TRBJ1-2, with 7 positions matching TRBD1. The CDR3 spans 13 residues. V gave up 2 bases and J gave up 8 bases; unmatched junction bases: 5. In germline, CDR1 is SGHVS, CDR2 FNYEAQ. The CDR3 sequence is CASSLRQGGGYTF. Here the CDR3 DNA reads TGTGCCAGCAGCTTAAGACAGGGTGGCGGCTACACCTTC.

V and J are TRBV6-5 and TRBJ1-5, with a tentative D call TRBD1 (6 bases). This CDR3 has 15 amino acids. The V gene lost 0 bases and the J gene lost 3 bases, with 9 bases spanning the gap. Germline V gene data show CDR1 as MNHEY and CDR2 as SVGAGI. The CDR3, as DNA: TGTGCCAGCAGTTACTCTGGACAGCTCAATCAGCCCCAGCATTTT. This encodes CASSYSGQLNQPQHF.

Only a few counts were recorded for this clone. In DNA, the CDR3 is TGTGCCAGCAGCTTAGGGACAGTCCAAGAGACCCAGTACTTC. Translating gives CASSLGTVQETQYF. The V and J genes are TRBV11-2 and TRBJ2-5; D is perhaps TRBD1 (6 bases). This CDR3 region has 14 residues. The V and J ends lost 1 base and 1 base respectively, with 7 bases between them. Germline CDR1 SGHAT, CDR2 FQNNGV.

This clone was seen a single time. Germline and junction disagree at one end, which may indicate a read error. This chain uses TRBV7-9 with TRBJ1-2; TRBD1 aligns across 12 bases. The CDR3 covers 17 residues. The V gene's germline CDR1 is SEHNR and CDR2 FQNEAQ (reference sequence). Here the CDR3 reads CASSPTGQGALRNGNTF. The CDR3 DNA reads TGTGCCAGCAGCCCGACGGGACAGGGGGCGTTACGGAATGGCAACACCTTC.

Of note for this clone: Other nucleotide sequences in the sample specify the same CDR3. The chain links TRBV5-1 to TRBJ2-3, with 8 bases matching TRBD1. The CDR3 has 14 residues. V shed 0 bases and J 6 bases; nucleotides not matched to a gene: 3. Germline values: CDR1 SGHRS, CDR2 YFSETQ. This CDR3 reads CASSLGQGSDTQYF. For the CDR3, the DNA is TGCGCCAGCAGCTTGGGACAGGGGAGCGATACGCAGTATTTT.

The CDR3 DNA sequence: TGCGCCAGCAGCTACGGACAGGGGGGAACCGGGGAGCTGTTTTTT. Translated, it gives CASSYGQGGTGELFF. The rearrangement links TRBV5-1 to TRBJ2-2; TRBD1 matches at 10 bases. V gave up 3 bases and J gave up 5 bases; unmatched junction bases: 4. From germline, CDR1 is SGHRS and CDR2 YFSETQ. This CDR3 comprises 15 residues.

This clone appeared a single time. J is TRBJ1-2 and V is TRBV9; a possible D gene is TRBD1 (6 bases). This CDR3 comprises 15 residues. Germline values: CDR1 SGDLS, CDR2 YYNGEE. V was shortened by 3 bases and J by 4 bases, with 16 bases between the two germline ends. The CDR3 DNA is TGTGCCAGCAGCGCGGGGGGGGCTGATCGCTATGGCTACACCTTC. Translating gives CASSAGGADRYGYTF.

As regards this clone: Other DNA sequences in the sample encode the same CDR3. V is TRBV5-1 and J is TRBJ2-7, with TRBD2 matching 10 bases. With 2 bases clipped from V and 0 bases from J, the junction kept 8 bases outside the gene matches. The CDR3 extends over 17 amino acids. Germline assignment: CDR1 SGHRS and CDR2 YFSETQ. The CDR3 loop reads CASSFGLAGAFSYEQYF. In nucleotides, the CDR3 is TGCGCCAGCAGCTTCGGGCTAGCGGGGGCCTTCTCCTACGAGCAGTACTTC.

The chain links TRBV6-6 to TRBJ2-3; D ambiguous. V was pared by 5 bases and J by 4 bases, with 10 bases between. The germline CDR1 and CDR2 sequences are MNHNY and SVGAGI (reference sequence). The CDR3 covers 13 residues. CDR3 residues: CASSPPGSDTQYF. In DNA, the CDR3 is TGTGCCAGCAGTCCCCCGGGTTCAGATACGCAGTATTTT.

Only one count was recorded for this clone. This chain links TRBV27 with TRBJ2-1, with D possibly being TRBD2 (5 bases). Germline CDR1 is MNHEY and CDR2 is SMNVEV (reference sequence). V shed 6 bases and J shed 3 bases, with 9 bases lying between them. This CDR3 is 13 amino acids long. This CDR3 reads CASSTGVYNEQFF. For the CDR3, the DNA is TGTGCCAGCAGCACCGGGGTCTACAATGAGCAGTTCTTC.